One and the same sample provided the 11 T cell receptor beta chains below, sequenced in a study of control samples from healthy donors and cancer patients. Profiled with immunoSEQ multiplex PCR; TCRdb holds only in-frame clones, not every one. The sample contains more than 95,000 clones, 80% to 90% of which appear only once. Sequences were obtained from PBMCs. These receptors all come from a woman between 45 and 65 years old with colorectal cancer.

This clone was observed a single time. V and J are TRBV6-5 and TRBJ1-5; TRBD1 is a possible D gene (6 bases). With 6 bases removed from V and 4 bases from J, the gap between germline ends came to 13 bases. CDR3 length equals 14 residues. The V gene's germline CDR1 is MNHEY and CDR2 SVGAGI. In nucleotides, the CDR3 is TGTGCCAGCAGCACTCAGGGGCTGAATCAGCCCCAGCATTTT. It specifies CASSTQGLNQPQHF.

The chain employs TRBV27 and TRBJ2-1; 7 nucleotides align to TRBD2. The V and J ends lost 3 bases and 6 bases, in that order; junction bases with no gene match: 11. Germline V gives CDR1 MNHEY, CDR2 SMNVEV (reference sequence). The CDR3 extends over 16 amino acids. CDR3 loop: CASSLGSPSGFNEQFF. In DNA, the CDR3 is TGTGCCAGCAGTTTGGGGAGCCCTAGCGGTTTCAATGAGCAGTTCTTC.

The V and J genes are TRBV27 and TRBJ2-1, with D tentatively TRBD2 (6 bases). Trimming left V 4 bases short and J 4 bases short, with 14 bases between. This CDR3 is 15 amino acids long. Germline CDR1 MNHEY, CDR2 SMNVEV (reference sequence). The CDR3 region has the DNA TGTGCCAGCAGTTCCGGGGGTAGACAGTACAATGAGCAGTTCTTC. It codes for CASSSGGRQYNEQFF.

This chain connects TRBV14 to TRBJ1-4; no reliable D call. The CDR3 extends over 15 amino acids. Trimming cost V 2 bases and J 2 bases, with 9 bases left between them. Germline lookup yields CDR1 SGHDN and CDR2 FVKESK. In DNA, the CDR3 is TGTGCCAGCAGCCAAATTGGTTCGACTAATGAAAAACTGTTTTTT. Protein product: CASSQIGSTNEKLFF.

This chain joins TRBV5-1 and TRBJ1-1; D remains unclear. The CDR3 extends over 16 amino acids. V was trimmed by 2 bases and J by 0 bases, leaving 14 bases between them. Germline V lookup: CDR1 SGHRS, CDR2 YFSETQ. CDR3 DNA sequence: TGCGCCAGCAGCTTTGACCATCCCGGCATGAACACTGAAGCTTTCTTT. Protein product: CASSFDHPGMNTEAFF.

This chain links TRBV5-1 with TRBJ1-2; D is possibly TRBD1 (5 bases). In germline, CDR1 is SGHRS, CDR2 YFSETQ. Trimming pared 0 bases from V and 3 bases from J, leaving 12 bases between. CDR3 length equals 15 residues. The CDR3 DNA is TGCGCCAGCAGCTTGGGACCGACAGTTGACTATGGCTACACCTTC. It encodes CASSLGPTVDYGYTF. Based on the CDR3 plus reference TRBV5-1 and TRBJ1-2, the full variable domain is KAGVTQTPRYLIKTRGQQVTLSCSPISGHRSVSWYQQTPGQGLQFLFEYFSETQRNKGNFPGRFSGRQFSNSRSEMNVSTLELGDSALYLCASSLGPTVDYGYTFGSGTRLTVV.

For the CDR3, the DNA is TGCGCCAGCAGCTTGGAAGACAGGGCGGGCTACGAGCAGTACTTC. It specifies CASSLEDRAGYEQYF. The rearrangement joins TRBV5-1 to TRBJ2-7; 7 bases are shared with TRBD1. The J segment lost 3 bases and the V segment lost 0 bases, leaving 6 bases of the junction unmatched. This CDR3 is built from 15 residues. In germline, CDR1 is SGHRS, CDR2 YFSETQ. Full variable domain (missing parts from reference TRBV5-1 and TRBJ2-7): KAGVTQTPRYLIKTRGQQVTLSCSPISGHRSVSWYQQTPGQGLQFLFEYFSETQRNKGNFPGRFSGRQFSNSRSEMNVSTLELGDSALYLCASSLEDRAGYEQYFGPGTRLTVT.

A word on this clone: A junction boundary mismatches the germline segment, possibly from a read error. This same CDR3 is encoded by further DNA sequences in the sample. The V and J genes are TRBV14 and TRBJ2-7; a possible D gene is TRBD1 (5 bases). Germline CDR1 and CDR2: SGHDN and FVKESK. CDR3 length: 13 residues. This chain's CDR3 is CASSQETEYEQYF. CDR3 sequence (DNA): TGTGCCAGCAGCCAAGAGACAGAATACGAGCAGTACTTT.

The CDR3 spells CSVDQDYYGYTF. The CDR3 DNA reads as TGCAGCGTTGATCAGGACTACTATGGCTACACCTTC. This chain joins TRBV29-1 and TRBJ1-2; D is uncertain. This CDR3 has 12 amino acids. The germline V gene has CDR1 SQVTM and CDR2 ANQGSEA. With 3 bases removed from V and 3 bases from J, the gap between germline ends came to 8 bases.

The CDR3 DNA is TGCGCCAGCAGCTTGACGTCCGGGTTTGATGAAAAACTGTTTTTT. This gives the protein CASSLTSGFDEKLFF. The chain is built from TRBV5-1 and TRBJ1-4; no clear D gene. CDR3 length: 15 amino acids. The V and J ends lost 1 base and 6 bases respectively, with 13 bases between them. Germline CDR1 SGHRS, CDR2 YFSETQ.

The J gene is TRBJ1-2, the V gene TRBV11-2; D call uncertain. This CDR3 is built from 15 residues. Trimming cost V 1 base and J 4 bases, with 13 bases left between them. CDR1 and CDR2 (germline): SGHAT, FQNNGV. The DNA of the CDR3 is TGTGCCAGCAGCTTAGGTGCGGACCATCGCTATGGCTACACCTTC. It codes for CASSLGADHRYGYTF.